These 9 T cell receptor beta chains originate from one sample sequenced in a study of blood T cell repertoires in COVID-19. This table comes from immunoSEQ multiplex PCR, and its TCRdb copy is limited to in-frame clones, with some not included. The table records more than 250,000 clones, around four fifths of them present only once. The sequencing sample was made of peripheral blood. These receptors were obtained from a woman aged 50 to 65 with acute or convalescent COVID-19.

The chain joins TRBV6-2 or TRBV6-3 to TRBJ2-1; TRBD2 agrees at 9 bases. J gave up 8 bases and V 2 bases, and 7 bases lay outside the gene matches. This CDR3 is built from 15 residues. The germline gives CDR1 MNHEY, CDR2 SVGEGT. CDR3 region: CASSYRLAARHEQFF. The CDR3 nucleotides are TGTGCCAGCAGTTACCGACTAGCGGCCAGACATGAGCAGTTCTTC.

CDR3 loop: CATLGKGGSSPLHF. For the CDR3, the DNA is TGTGCCACCTTGGGAAAGGGAGGATCCTCACCCCTCCACTTT. This chain uses TRBV27 with TRBJ1-6; D gene unclear. The CDR3 runs 14 residues. Trimming removed 10 bases from V and 10 bases from J, with 20 bases in between. Looked up from germline, CDR1 is MNHEY and CDR2 is SMNVEV (reference sequence).

The chain has TRBV5-1 and TRBJ1-2; D gene ambiguous. Trimming removed 0 bases at V and 0 bases at J, with 15 bases between. CDR3 length equals 17 residues. CDR1 is SGHRS, CDR2 YFSETQ, per germline. Written as DNA, the CDR3 is TGCGCCAGCAGCTTGGAGAGTATGTACGGGACTAACTATGGCTACACCTTC. This codes for CASSLESMYGTNYGYTF.

This chain joins TRBV7-3 and TRBJ2-3; D possibly corresponds to TRBD1 (5 bases). V was shortened by 1 base and J by 4 bases, with 9 bases between the two germline ends. Germline values: CDR1 SGHTA, CDR2 FQGTGA. The CDR3 length is 14 residues. CDR3 sequence: CASSLILGADTQYF. As DNA, the CDR3 is TGTGCCAGCAGCTTAATCCTAGGGGCAGATACGCAGTATTTT.

CDR3 sequence reads: CASSIGTSRNEQYF. CDR3 nucleotides: TGCGCCAGCAGTATAGGGACATCTCGAAACGAGCAGTACTTC. This chain joins TRBV4-1 and TRBJ2-7, with D perhaps TRBD1 (6 bases). Germline V gene sequence: CDR1 MGHRA, CDR2 YSYEKL. The CDR3 is made up of 14 amino acids. Trimming left V 6 bases short and J 5 bases short, with 17 bases between.

The J gene is TRBJ2-3, the V gene TRBV4-3; 13 bases match TRBD2. The CDR3 contains 20 residues. V shed 1 base and J 1 base; nucleotides not matched to a gene: 11. Germline CDR1 and CDR2: LGHNA and YSLEER. The CDR3 DNA follows: TGCGCCAGCAGCCAAGGGACCGGGACTAGCGGGACGGAGGGCACAGATACGCAGTATTTT. Its translation is CASSQGTGTSGTEGTDTQYF.

This sequence joins TRBV9 and TRBJ1-4; D is unresolved. Trimming cost V 0 bases and J 4 bases, with 13 bases left between them. Germline V CDR1 and CDR2: SGDLS, YYNGEE. The CDR3 is 16 residues long. Here the CDR3 DNA reads TGTGCCAGCAGCGTAGACCTAGGACGGGGTAATGAAAAACTGTTTTTT. Residues: CASSVDLGRGNEKLFF.

This chain links TRBV5-4 with TRBJ2-2; the match to TRBD2 covers 14 bases. The CDR3 is 17 amino acids. CDR1 and CDR2 (germline): SGHNT, YYREEE (reference sequence). Trimming cost V 4 bases and J 5 bases; bases outside gene matches: 7. The CDR3: CASSPGLAGVVTGELFF. CDR3 sequence (DNA): TGTGCCAGCAGCCCGGGACTAGCGGGAGTCGTAACCGGGGAGCTGTTTTTT.

J is TRBJ1-4 and V is TRBV27; 7 nucleotides line up with TRBD1. CDR3 size: 14 residues. Losses at the gene ends were 3 bases for V and 5 bases for J; bases not matched to a gene: 3. Germline CDR1 is MNHEY and CDR2 is SMNVEV (reference sequence). CDR3: CASSFAGGNEKLFF. The CDR3 nucleotides are TGTGCCAGCAGTTTCGCAGGGGGAAATGAAAAACTGTTTTTT.